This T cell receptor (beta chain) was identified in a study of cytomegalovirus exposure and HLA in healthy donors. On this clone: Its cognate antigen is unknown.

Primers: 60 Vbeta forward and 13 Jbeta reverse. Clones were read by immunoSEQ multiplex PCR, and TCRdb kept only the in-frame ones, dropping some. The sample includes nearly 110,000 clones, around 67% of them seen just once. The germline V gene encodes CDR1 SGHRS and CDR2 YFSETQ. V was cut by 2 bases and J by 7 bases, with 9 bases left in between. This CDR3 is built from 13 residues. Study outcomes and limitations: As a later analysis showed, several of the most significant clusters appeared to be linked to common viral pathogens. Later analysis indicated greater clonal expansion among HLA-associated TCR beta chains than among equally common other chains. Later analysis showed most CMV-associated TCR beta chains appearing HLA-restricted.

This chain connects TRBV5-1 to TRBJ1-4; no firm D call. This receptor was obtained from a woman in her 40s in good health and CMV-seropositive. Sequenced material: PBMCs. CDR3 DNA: TGCGCCAGCAGCTTCCCCGACACTGAAAAACTGTTTTTT. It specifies CASSFPDTEKLFF.